This entry is about one TCR beta chain. Antigen unknown. This specimen comes from a study of T cell responses to AZD1222 COVID-19 vaccine. The germline gives CDR1 SNHLY, CDR2 FYNNEI. The CDR3 extends over 14 amino acids. The ends were cut back, 2 bases at V and 7 bases at J, with 14 bases in the middle. The assay was immunoSEQ multiplex PCR, and TCRdb's table has in-frame clones only and misses some. Of 80,000 to 100,000 clones listed, 80% to 90% were seen once; the top ten hold 6.3%. Study conclusions and caveats: Close to half of spike-specific TCRs reportedly recognize unmutated variant regions.

This receptor was obtained from an adult in good health. The chain has TRBV2 and TRBJ1-2; D unresolved. This specimen consisted of peripheral blood, obtained on day 0 of AZD1222 vaccination. This chain's CDR3 is CASSERAAASGYTF. Written as DNA, the CDR3 is TGTGCCAGCAGTGAAAGGGCGGCAGCTTCTGGCTACACCTTC.